These 10 T cell receptor beta chains share one sample of origin, sequenced in a study of blood T cells in healthy people across ages. Primers used in a second PCR of about 6 to 11 cycles were a sample-barcoded 5' primer and a J-beta primer mix. TCRdb re-called the 5' RACE reads with MiXCR, one entry per CDR3 protein. This table has about 810,000 distinct CDR3 sequences, 30% to 45% appearing once. Sequencing input: blood. These TCRs come from a man between 18 and 29 years old in good health.

A few counts support this clonotype. This rearrangement joins TRBV5-1 to TRBJ2-7, with D possibly TRBD1 on 5 matching bases. The CDR3 runs to 14 residues. Trimming stripped 1 base from V and 3 bases from J, with 11 bases between. Germline V gives CDR1 SGHRS, CDR2 YFSETQ. CDR3 residues: CASSLRGPLYEQYF. The CDR3, as DNA: TGCGCCAGCAGCTTGAGGGGCCCCCTCTACGAGCAGTACTTC.

The chain combines TRBV12-3 or TRBV12-4 with TRBJ2-2; TRBD2 matches at 14 bases. The V gene end was trimmed by 5 bases and the J gene end by 6 bases; junction bases not matched to a gene: 2. This CDR3 spans 15 amino acids. CDR3 sequence: CASSQTSGGAGELFF. The CDR3 DNA reads as TGTGCCAGCAGTCAGACTAGCGGGGGGGCCGGGGAGCTGTTTTTT.

J is TRBJ1-6 and V is TRBV20-1, with D possibly TRBD1 on 5 matching bases. Germline V CDR1 and CDR2: DFQATT, SNEGSKA (reference sequence). CDR3 length: 13 residues. The V gene lost 5 bases and the J gene lost 9 bases, with 14 bases spanning the gap. Here the CDR3 DNA reads TGCAGTGCTGGGGGGGGAGAGCGTTCACCCCTCCACTTT. It codes for CSAGGGERSPLHF.

The chain recombines TRBV5-1 with TRBJ1-2; 8 bases match TRBD1. The CDR3 totals 18 residues. Germline CDR1 is SGHRS and CDR2 is YFSETQ. V lost 3 bases, J lost 4 bases, and 17 bases stayed unmatched. Here the CDR3 DNA reads TGCGCCAGCAGCTCTCAACTCACCGGACAGGGAGAGAGCTATGGCTACACCTTC. This translates into CASSSQLTGQGESYGYTF.

This clonotype was counted a single time. The V and J genes are TRBV12-3 or TRBV12-4 and TRBJ2-3; D remains ambiguous. Trimming removed 6 bases from V and 15 bases from J, with 25 bases in between. CDR3 length: 14 amino acids. The CDR3 sequence is CASSRALGTDMQYF. CDR3 bases: TGTGCCAGCAGCCGCGCCCTAGGAACAGATATGCAATATTTT.

The sample holds a few counts of this clonotype. The rearrangement joins TRBV7-2 to TRBJ1-6, with a weak D call TRBD1 (5 bases). The V gene's germline CDR1 is SGHTA and CDR2 FQGNSA. There are 16 residues in the CDR3. V was pared by 1 base and J by 6 bases, with 13 bases between. CDR3 sequence (DNA): TGTGCCAGCAGCTTAGTGTGGGGGGTTGGTAATTCACCCCTCCACTTT. Protein product: CASSLVWGVGNSPLHF.

The genes are TRBV7-2 and TRBJ1-2; no firm D call. The ends were cut back, 2 bases at V and 4 bases at J, with 11 bases in the middle. CDR1 SGHTA and CDR2 FQGNSA come from the germline V gene. This CDR3 contains 14 residues. The CDR3 coding sequence is TGTGCCAGCAGCTTATCTCCAGGCTTCTATGGCTACACCTTC. Its translation is CASSLSPGFYGYTF.

The chain carries TRBV10-3 and TRBJ2-3; D is unresolved. V was pared by 6 bases and J by 3 bases, with 10 bases between. CDR1 ENHRY and CDR2 SYGVKD come from the germline V gene. The CDR3 has 13 amino acids. In nucleotides, the CDR3 is TGTGCCATCAGCGTTCGGACGACAGATACGCAGTATTTT. Encoded protein: CAISVRTTDTQYF.

This clonotype has more than one count but fewer than ten. The rearrangement joins TRBV9 to TRBJ2-5; 7 positions agree with TRBD1. CDR3 length equals 15 residues. The V and J ends lost 3 bases and 2 bases, in that order; junction bases with no gene match: 7. Germline lookup yields CDR1 SGDLS and CDR2 YYNGEE. This CDR3 reads CASSGFRDSQETQYF. The CDR3 DNA reads as TGTGCCAGCAGCGGATTCCGGGACAGTCAAGAGACCCAGTACTTC.

This clonotype was recorded a few times. The V and J genes are TRBV9 and TRBJ2-6; no definite D call. CDR1 and CDR2 from the germline V gene are SGDLS and YYNGEE. This CDR3 spans 14 amino acids. Trimming pared 4 bases from V and 13 bases from J, leaving 18 bases between. This CDR3 reads CASSPEEPSPVLTF. Here the CDR3 DNA reads TGTGCCAGCAGCCCGGAAGAGCCGTCACCTGTCCTGACTTTC. The entire variable domain, with the rest obtained from reference TRBV9 and TRBJ2-6, is as follows: DSGVTQTPKHLITATGQRVTLRCSPRSGDLSVYWYQQSLDQGLQFLIQYYNGEERAKGNILERFSAQQFPDLHSELNLSSLELGDSALYFCASSPEEPSPVLTFGAGSRLTVL.